The source of this T cell receptor beta chain is a study of T-cell reconstitution after alpha-beta-depleted transplantation in children. Unique molecular identifiers were incorporated when the TCRbeta library was constructed. TCRdb independently ran MiXCR on the PCR reads; one entry per CDR3 protein. The sample gives 230,000 or so distinct CDR3 sequences, 7.5% to 10% of which show up once; approximately 4.7% is in the top ten. This clonotype was observed many times. V was cut by 3 bases and J by 12 bases, with 39 bases left in between. Germline CDR1 is DFQATT and CDR2 is SNEGSKA (reference sequence). CDR3 length equals 20 residues.

The genes are TRBV20-1 and TRBJ2-1; a weak D match, TRBD2 (7 bases). The sequence was collected from a human donor who donated a stem cell graft to a child with SCID. Sequences were derived from PBMCs from the stem cell graft donor, sampled from the stem cell graft. The CDR3 DNA reads TGCAGTGCTAGTTTTTCCGCGGGGGAACAAGGGTTCAGGGGTGGTACGGGGCAGTTCTTC. Protein sequence: CSASFSAGEQGFRGGTGQFF.